The next 26 T cell receptor beta chains were all read from a single sample in a study of blood T cell repertoires in COVID-19. Only in-frame clones appear in the TCRdb table, and some are missing; sequencing was by immunoSEQ multiplex PCR. The table shows 400,000 or so clones, with roughly nine tenths occurring only once. Sequencing input: PBMCs or T cells enriched from blood (not recorded which). The receptors stem from a man younger than 45 who had recovered from COVID-19.

This clone was found once. The chain has TRBV5-6 and TRBJ1-4; 8 positions match TRBD1. The germline gives CDR1 SGHDT, CDR2 YYEEEE. The CDR3 sequence is 14 residues long. J was trimmed by 8 bases and V by 0 bases; bases with no gene match: 3. DNA of the CDR3: TGTGCCAGCAGCTTGGGGACAGGGATGGAAAAACTGTTTTTT. This codes for CASSLGTGMEKLFF.

The genes are TRBV23-1 and TRBJ1-5; D gene ambiguous. TRBV23-1 carries the ORF label, with uncertain function. The CDR3 consists of 14 residues. V lost 6 bases, J lost 5 bases, and 14 bases lay in between. The CDR3, as DNA: TGCGCCAGCAGCCGACCACGGAGTTATCAGCCCCAGCATTTT. Translating gives CASSRPRSYQPQHF.

The chain employs TRBV10-3 and TRBJ1-2; D remains ambiguous. Germline V lookup: CDR1 ENHRY, CDR2 SYGVKD. The CDR3 extends over 13 amino acids. Trimming left V 6 bases short and J 2 bases short, with 10 bases between. The CDR3: CAISPRENYGYTF. In DNA form, the CDR3 reads TGTGCCATCAGCCCAAGAGAAAACTATGGCTACACCTTC.

The chain couples TRBV20-1 to TRBJ1-1, with a tentative D call TRBD1 (5 bases). This CDR3 comprises 11 residues. V gave up 3 bases and J gave up 7 bases, with 9 bases separating them. From germline, CDR1 is DFQATT and CDR2 SNEGSKA (reference sequence). CDR3 region: CSASSGFEAFF. In DNA, the CDR3 is TGCAGTGCTAGTTCAGGGTTTGAAGCTTTCTTT.

The chain joins TRBV29-1 to TRBJ2-7, with 11 nucleotides matching TRBD1. Germline trimming cut 4 bases from V and 1 base from J; bases unmatched to any gene: 3. The CDR3 spans 14 residues. Germline CDR1 SQVTM, CDR2 ANQGSEA. The CDR3 is CSVAGTGGSYEQYF. The CDR3 DNA reads TGCAGCGTTGCAGGGACAGGGGGATCCTACGAGCAGTACTTC.

This clone was found a few times. The chain employs TRBV5-1 and TRBJ2-7; D remains ambiguous. V was clipped by 4 bases and J by 2 bases, with 10 bases between them. CDR1 SGHRS and CDR2 YFSETQ come from the germline V gene. This CDR3 spans 13 amino acids. CDR3 loop: CASSLDAAYEQYF. The CDR3 DNA reads TGCGCCAGCAGCCTGGATGCGGCCTACGAGCAGTACTTC.

This chain joins TRBV6-5 and TRBJ2-7; D call uncertain. The CDR3 is 14 amino acids. Germline CDR1 reads MNHEY; CDR2 reads SVGAGI. The V end was cut by 6 bases, the J end by 3 bases, with 15 bases between. The CDR3 DNA reads as TGTGCCAGCAGCCCCGACGGGTTAGGCTACGAGCAGTACTTC. Translated: CASSPDGLGYEQYF.

The CDR3 region has the DNA TGCGCCAGCCGGTGGGCGGGAGGACAAGAGACCCAGTACTTC. It codes for CASRWAGGQETQYF. V and J are TRBV5-1 and TRBJ2-5, with TRBD2 identical over 8 bases. V trimming: 7 bases; J trimming: 2 bases; junction bases outside the gene matches: 7. Germline lookup yields CDR1 SGHRS and CDR2 YFSETQ. There are 14 residues in the CDR3.

V gene TRBV10-1 combines with J gene TRBJ2-1, with 10 nucleotides matching TRBD2. CDR1 is WNHNN, CDR2 SYGVQD, per germline (reference sequence). Losses at the gene ends were 7 bases for V and 6 bases for J; bases not matched to a gene: 6. The CDR3 length is 14 residues. The CDR3 nucleotides read TGCGCCAGCATGATGTCTAGCGGGAGCAATGAGCAGTTCTTC. Amino acids: CASMMSSGSNEQFF.

Only one count was recorded for this clone. The chain recombines TRBV9 with TRBJ1-1; 12 bases align to TRBD1. The CDR3 sequence is 17 residues long. Germline CDR1 reads SGDLS; CDR2 reads YYNGEE. The ends lost 1 base at V and 2 bases at J; junction bases unmatched: 6. CDR3 DNA sequence: TGTGCCAGCAGCGTACGGGGACAGGGGGCGTTTAACACTGAAGCTTTCTTT. Translating it yields CASSVRGQGAFNTEAFF.

The rearrangement joins TRBV10-1 to TRBJ1-5, with D unclear. V was trimmed by 11 bases and J by 2 bases, leaving 10 bases between them. The length of the CDR3 is 12 residues. The germline gives CDR1 WNHNN, CDR2 SYGVQD (reference sequence). This chain's CDR3 is CAFRRGNQPQHF. In nucleotides, the CDR3 is TGCGCCTTTAGACGGGGCAATCAGCCCCAGCATTTT.

In the case of this clone: No conserved phenylalanine or tryptophan ends this CDR3, so it is likely a read error. It is unclear where the CDR3 begins or ends on the DNA, so no DNA is shown, and the CDR3 is as TCRdb lists it. The CDR3 loop reads CSVEAGQGSSV. The rearrangement links TRBV29-1 to TRBJ1-2; whether TRBD1, the table's D call, matches the DNA was not checked. From its first to its last residue, the CDR3 has 11 amino acids. CDR1 is SQVTM, CDR2 ANQGSEA, per germline.

The chain uses TRBV3-1 (or the pseudogene TRBV3-2) and TRBJ1-5; 9 nucleotides line up with TRBD1. Germline V gene lookup returns CDR1 LGHDT and CDR2 YNNKEL (reference sequence). The J segment lost 6 bases and the V segment lost 4 bases, leaving 7 bases of the junction unmatched. CDR3 length: 15 amino acids. CDR3 DNA: TGTGCCAGCAGCCGTGATGGGACAGGGACTCAGCCCCAGCATTTT. This gives the protein CASSRDGTGTQPQHF.

The chain has TRBV12-3 or TRBV12-4 and TRBJ2-1; TRBD2 matches 9 bases. There are 13 residues in the CDR3. With V trimmed by 9 bases and J by 6 bases, 6 bases remained unmatched. CDR3 protein: CASGGGRANEQFF. The DNA of the CDR3 is TGTGCCAGTGGGGGCGGGAGGGCCAATGAGCAGTTCTTC.

This clone was seen a single time. The chain recombines TRBV4-1 with TRBJ1-3; TRBD1 aligns across 7 bases. Trimming at V came to 3 bases and at J to 4 bases, leaving 0 bases not matched to a gene. CDR3 length equals 13 residues. Germline CDR1 and CDR2: MGHRA and YSYEKL. CDR3 coding DNA: TGCGCCAGCAGCCAGGGACAGGGAAACACCATATATTTT. Translated: CASSQGQGNTIYF.

This chain uses TRBV9 with TRBJ2-1; 9 bases agree with TRBD1. From germline, CDR1 is SGDLS and CDR2 YYNGEE. V shed 6 bases and J 1 base; nucleotides not matched to a gene: 5. The CDR3 has 15 amino acids. The CDR3 bases are TGTGCCAGCACCGTGGGACAGGGATCCTACAATGAGCAGTTCTTC. It translates to CASTVGQGSYNEQFF.

The rearrangement links TRBV5-1 to TRBJ2-1; tentatively, D is TRBD2 (6 bases). V lost 4 bases, J lost 4 bases, and 18 bases lay in between. CDR3 size: 16 residues. Germline CDR1 is SGHRS and CDR2 is YFSETQ. CDR3 region: CASSPPEGTVYNEQFF. CDR3 bases: TGCGCCAGCAGCCCCCCGGAGGGTACAGTTTACAATGAGCAGTTCTTC. The full variable domain, rest sourced from reference TRBV5-1 and TRBJ2-1, is KAGVTQTPRYLIKTRGQQVTLSCSPISGHRSVSWYQQTPGQGLQFLFEYFSETQRNKGNFPGRFSGRQFSNSRSEMNVSTLELGDSALYLCASSPPEGTVYNEQFFGPGTRLTVL.

The V gene is TRBV4-1, the J gene TRBJ2-5; 8 nucleotides align to TRBD2. This CDR3 has 17 amino acids. Trimming at V came to 0 bases and at J to 4 bases, leaving 10 bases not matched to a gene. From germline, CDR1 is MGHRA and CDR2 YSYEKL. CDR3 nucleotides: TGCGCCAGCAGCCAAGACCGCCCAGCGGGAGTAGGAGAGACCCAGTACTTC. Translation: CASSQDRPAGVGETQYF.

The chain carries TRBV13 and TRBJ2-4; unclear D gene. The CDR3 length is 14 residues. Germline CDR1 reads PRHDT; CDR2 reads FYEKMQ (reference sequence). The V and J ends lost 6 bases and 0 bases respectively, with 9 bases between them. The chain's CDR3 is CASRPRVAKNIQYF. The CDR3 DNA follows: TGTGCCAGCAGACCACGAGTAGCCAAAAACATTCAGTACTTC.

The chain's CDR3 is CASSPGLYGYTF. CDR3 DNA sequence: TGTGCCAGCAGCCCGGGACTCTATGGCTACACCTTC. The genes are TRBV7-8 and TRBJ1-2, with a weak D call TRBD1 (5 bases). V lost 5 bases to trimming and J lost 4 bases, with 8 bases between them. Looked up from germline, CDR1 is SGHVS and CDR2 is FQNEAQ. This CDR3 comprises 12 residues.

V is TRBV13 and J is TRBJ2-1, with 11 positions matching TRBD2. The V and J ends lost 2 bases and 6 bases, in that order; junction bases with no gene match: 0. CDR1 is PRHDT, CDR2 FYEKMQ, per germline (reference sequence). CDR3 length: 14 amino acids. Here the CDR3 DNA reads TGTGCCAGCAGCTTACTAGCGGGAGGCAATGAGCAGTTCTTC. It encodes CASSLLAGGNEQFF.

The chain recombines TRBV5-1 with TRBJ2-3, with TRBD2 identical over 8 bases. The CDR3 has 13 residues. The trim removed 5 bases at V and 1 base at J, leaving 0 bases unmatched. The germline V gene has CDR1 SGHRS and CDR2 YFSETQ. The CDR3 bases are TGCGCCAGCAGAGCGGGAGGCACAGATACGCAGTATTTT. As protein: CASRAGGTDTQYF.

V usage is TRBV7-3 and J usage is TRBJ2-3; a possible D gene is TRBD1 (5 bases). V was pared by 3 bases and J by 2 bases, with 18 bases between. Germline V gene sequence: CDR1 SGHTA, CDR2 FQGTGA. The CDR3 consists of 17 residues. CDR3 bases: TGTGCCAGCAGCTTTAGGGGCTCAACGGATCTCACAGATACGCAGTATTTT. Translation gives CASSFRGSTDLTDTQYF.

The chain couples TRBV21-1 to TRBJ2-2; the D call in the table, TRBD2, was not verified against the DNA. TRBV21-1 is a pseudogene segment. This CDR3 is 16 amino acids long. CDR3 DNA: TGTGCCAGCACACCGAGGGCTAGCGGTAACACCGGGGAGCTGTTTTTT. The encoded protein is CASTPRASGNTGELFF.

The chain couples TRBV24-1 to TRBJ1-5; TRBD1 aligns across 7 bases. The V gene end was trimmed by 7 bases and the J gene end by 7 bases; junction bases not matched to a gene: 6. Germline-derived CDR1 and CDR2 are KGHDR and SFDVKD. CDR3 length: 13 amino acids. CDR3 coding DNA: TGTGCCACCAGCGACAGGGTAGGACAGCCCCAGCATTTT. Protein sequence: CATSDRVGQPQHF.

The gene calls are TRBV11-2 and TRBJ2-5; D is perhaps TRBD2 (6 bases). The CDR3 consists of 15 residues. V was pared by 6 bases and J by 5 bases, with 19 bases between. CDR1 is SGHAT and CDR2 is FQNNGV in the germline V gene. CDR3 sequence reads: CASRFGSGGEETQYF. The CDR3 bases are TGTGCCAGCAGGTTTGGTAGCGGCGGTGAGGAGACCCAGTACTTC.